The clone carrying this TCR beta chain was detected a few times. The antigen remains undetermined. The source of the sample is a study of T cells after yellow fever vaccination. Study conclusions and caveats: Clones that expanded after primary vaccination mostly reappeared after the booster (96% CD4, roughly 90% CD8).

Each CDR3 protein is one row after TCRdb ran MiXCR on the 5' RACE reads. The data contain 300,000 or so distinct CDR3 sequences, approximately 8% of them singletons. The source of this sequence is a man aged 18 to 29 who received the YFV17D yellow fever vaccine. The material was CD4+ T cells sorted from PBMCs, obtained 5 days after the yellow fever booster vaccination.

CDR3 region: CASSGSVGGYTF. For the CDR3, the DNA is TGTGCCAGCAGCGGCTCGGTGGGTGGCTACACCTTC. This chain links TRBV7-9 with TRBJ1-2; no clear D. The CDR3 runs to 12 residues. The V gene lost 5 bases and the J gene lost 7 bases, with 11 bases spanning the gap. Germline-derived CDR1 and CDR2 are SEHNR and FQNEAQ (reference sequence).